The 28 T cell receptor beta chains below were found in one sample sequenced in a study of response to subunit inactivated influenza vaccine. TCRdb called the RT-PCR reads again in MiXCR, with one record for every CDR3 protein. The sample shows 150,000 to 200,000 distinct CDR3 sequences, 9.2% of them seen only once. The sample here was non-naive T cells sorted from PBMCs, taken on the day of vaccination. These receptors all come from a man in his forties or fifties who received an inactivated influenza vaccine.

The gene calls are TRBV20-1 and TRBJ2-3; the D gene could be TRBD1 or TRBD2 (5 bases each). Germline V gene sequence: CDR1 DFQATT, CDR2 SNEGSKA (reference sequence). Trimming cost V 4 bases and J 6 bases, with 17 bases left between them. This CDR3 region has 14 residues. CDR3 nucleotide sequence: TGCAGTGCTATCGGGACCCTAAACGCGGATACGCAGTATTTT. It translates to CSAIGTLNADTQYF.

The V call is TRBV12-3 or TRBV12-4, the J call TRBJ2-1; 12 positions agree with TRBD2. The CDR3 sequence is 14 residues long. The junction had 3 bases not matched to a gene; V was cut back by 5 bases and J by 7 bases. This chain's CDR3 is CASSGLAGFNEQFF. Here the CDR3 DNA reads TGTGCCAGCAGTGGACTAGCGGGATTTAATGAGCAGTTCTTC.

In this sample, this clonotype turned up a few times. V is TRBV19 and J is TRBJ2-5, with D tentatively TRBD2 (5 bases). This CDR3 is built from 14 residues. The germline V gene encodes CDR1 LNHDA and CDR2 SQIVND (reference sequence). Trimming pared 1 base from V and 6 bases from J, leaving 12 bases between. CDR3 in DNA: TGTGCCAGTAGTATAGCCCCGACGGGGAAGACCCAGTACTTC. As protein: CASSIAPTGKTQYF. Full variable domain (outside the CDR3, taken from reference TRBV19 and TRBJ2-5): DGGITQSPKYLFRKEGQNVTLSCEQNLNHDAMYWYRQDPGQGLRLIYYSQIVNDFQKGDIAEGYSVSREKKESFPLTVTSAQKNPTAFYLCASSIAPTGKTQYFGPGTRLLVL.

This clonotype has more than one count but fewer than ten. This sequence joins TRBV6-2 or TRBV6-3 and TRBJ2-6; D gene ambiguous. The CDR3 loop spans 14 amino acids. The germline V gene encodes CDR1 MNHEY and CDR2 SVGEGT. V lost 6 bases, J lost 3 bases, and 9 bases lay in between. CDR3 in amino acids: CASSMGGGANVLTF. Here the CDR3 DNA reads TGTGCCAGCAGCATGGGCGGTGGGGCCAACGTCCTGACTTTC.

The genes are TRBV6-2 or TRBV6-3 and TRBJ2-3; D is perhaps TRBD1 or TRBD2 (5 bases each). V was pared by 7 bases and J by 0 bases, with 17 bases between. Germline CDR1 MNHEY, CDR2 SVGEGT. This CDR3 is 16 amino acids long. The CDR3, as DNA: TGTGCCAGCACTCGAGGTAGAGGGGAAAGCACAGATACGCAGTATTTT. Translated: CASTRGRGESTDTQYF.

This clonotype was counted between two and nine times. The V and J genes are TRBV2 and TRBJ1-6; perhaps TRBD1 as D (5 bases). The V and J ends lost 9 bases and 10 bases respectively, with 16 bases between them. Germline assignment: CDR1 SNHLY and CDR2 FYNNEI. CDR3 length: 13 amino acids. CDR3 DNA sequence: TGTGCCAGTGAATTAGGGGTACAATCACCCCTCCACTTT. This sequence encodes CASELGVQSPLHF.

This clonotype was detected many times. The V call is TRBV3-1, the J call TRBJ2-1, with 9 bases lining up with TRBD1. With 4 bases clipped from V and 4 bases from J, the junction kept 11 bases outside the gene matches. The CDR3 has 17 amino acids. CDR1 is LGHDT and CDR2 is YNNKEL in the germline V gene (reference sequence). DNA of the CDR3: TGTGCCAGCAGCCCACCAATTGGGACAGGGAAATACAATGAGCAGTTCTTC. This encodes CASSPPIGTGKYNEQFF.

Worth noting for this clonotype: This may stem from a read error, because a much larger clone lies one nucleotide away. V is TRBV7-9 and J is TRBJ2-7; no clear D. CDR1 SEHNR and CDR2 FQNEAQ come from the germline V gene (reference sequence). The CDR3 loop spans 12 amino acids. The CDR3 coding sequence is TGTGCCAGCAGCCCGACCGTCTACGAGCACTACTTC. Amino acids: CASSPTVYEHYF.

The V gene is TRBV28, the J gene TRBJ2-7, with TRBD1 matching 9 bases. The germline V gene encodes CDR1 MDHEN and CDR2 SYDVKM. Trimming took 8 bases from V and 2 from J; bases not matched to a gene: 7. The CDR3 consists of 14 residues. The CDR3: CASDRRTGAYEQYF. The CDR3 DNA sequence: TGTGCCAGCGACCGAAGGACAGGGGCCTACGAGCAGTACTTC.

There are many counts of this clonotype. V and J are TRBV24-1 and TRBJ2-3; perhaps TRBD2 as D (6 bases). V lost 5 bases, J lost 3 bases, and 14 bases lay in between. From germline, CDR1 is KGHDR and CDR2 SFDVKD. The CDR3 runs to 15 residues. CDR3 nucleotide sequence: TGTGCCACCAGTGGCGGGACCATATCGACAGATACGCAGTATTTT. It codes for CATSGGTISTDTQYF.

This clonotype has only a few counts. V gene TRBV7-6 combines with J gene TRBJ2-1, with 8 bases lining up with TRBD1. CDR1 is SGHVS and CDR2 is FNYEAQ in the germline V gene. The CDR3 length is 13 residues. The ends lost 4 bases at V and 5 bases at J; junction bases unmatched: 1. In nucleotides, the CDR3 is TGTGCCAGCAGCTGGACAGGGAACAATGAGCAGTTCTTC. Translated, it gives CASSWTGNNEQFF. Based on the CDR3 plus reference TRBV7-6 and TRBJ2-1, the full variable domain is GAGVSQSPRYKVTKRGQDVALRCDPISGHVSLYWYRQALGQGPEFLTYFNYEAQQDKSGLPNDRFSAERPEGSISTLTIQRTEQRDSAMYRCASSWTGNNEQFFGPGTRLTVL.

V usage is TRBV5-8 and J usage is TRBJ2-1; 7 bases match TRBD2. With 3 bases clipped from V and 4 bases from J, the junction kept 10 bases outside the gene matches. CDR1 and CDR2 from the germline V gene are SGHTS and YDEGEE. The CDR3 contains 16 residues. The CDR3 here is CASSYFTGTNYNEQFF. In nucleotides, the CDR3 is TGTGCCAGCAGCTACTTCACCGGGACTAATTACAATGAGCAGTTCTTC. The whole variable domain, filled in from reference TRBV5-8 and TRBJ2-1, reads EAGVTQSPTHLIKTRGQQATLRCSPISGHTSVYWYQQALGLGLQFLLWYDEGEERNRGNFPPRFSGRQFPNYSSELNVNALELEDSALYLCASSYFTGTNYNEQFFGPGTRLTVL.

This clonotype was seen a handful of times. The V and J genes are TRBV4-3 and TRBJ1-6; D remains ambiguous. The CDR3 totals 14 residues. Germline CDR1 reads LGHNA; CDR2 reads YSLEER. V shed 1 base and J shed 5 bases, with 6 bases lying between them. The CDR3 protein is CASSQGRDNSPLHF. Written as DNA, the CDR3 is TGCGCCAGCAGCCAAGGCCGGGATAATTCACCCCTCCACTTT.

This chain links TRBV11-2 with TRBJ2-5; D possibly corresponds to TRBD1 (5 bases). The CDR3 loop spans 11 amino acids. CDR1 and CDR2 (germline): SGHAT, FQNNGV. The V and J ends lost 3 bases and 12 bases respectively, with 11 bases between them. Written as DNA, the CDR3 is TGTGCCAGCAGCTTTGGGATAGGGGAGTACTTC. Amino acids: CASSFGIGEYF.

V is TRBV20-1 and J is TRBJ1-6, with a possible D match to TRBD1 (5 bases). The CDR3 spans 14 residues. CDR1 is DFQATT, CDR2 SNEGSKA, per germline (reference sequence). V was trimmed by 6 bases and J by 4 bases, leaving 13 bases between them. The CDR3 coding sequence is TGCAGTGCAAAACTGGGGGTGTATAATTCACCCCTCCACTTT. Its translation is CSAKLGVYNSPLHF.

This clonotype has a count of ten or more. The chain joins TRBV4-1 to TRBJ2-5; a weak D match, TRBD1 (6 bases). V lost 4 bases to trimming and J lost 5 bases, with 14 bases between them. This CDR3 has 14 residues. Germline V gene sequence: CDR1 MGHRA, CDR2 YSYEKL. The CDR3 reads CASSLQGNRETQYF. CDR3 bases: TGCGCCAGCAGCCTACAGGGAAACAGGGAGACCCAGTACTTC.

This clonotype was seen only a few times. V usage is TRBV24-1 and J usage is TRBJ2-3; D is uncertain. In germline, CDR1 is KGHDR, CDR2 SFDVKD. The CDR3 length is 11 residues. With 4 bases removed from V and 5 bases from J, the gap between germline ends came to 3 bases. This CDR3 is CATSEVDTQYF. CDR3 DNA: TGTGCCACCAGTGAGGTAGATACGCAGTATTTT.

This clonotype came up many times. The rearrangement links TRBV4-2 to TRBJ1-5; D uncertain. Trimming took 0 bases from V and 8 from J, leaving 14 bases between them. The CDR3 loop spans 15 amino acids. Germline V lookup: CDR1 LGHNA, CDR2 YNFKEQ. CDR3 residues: CASSQDVEGFEPQHF. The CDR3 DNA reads TGTGCCAGCAGCCAAGATGTCGAGGGTTTCGAGCCCCAGCATTTT.

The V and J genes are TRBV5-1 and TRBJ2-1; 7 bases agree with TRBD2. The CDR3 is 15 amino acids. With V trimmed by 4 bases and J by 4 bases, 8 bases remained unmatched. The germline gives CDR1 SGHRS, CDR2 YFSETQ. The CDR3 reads CASSLAAGEYNEQFF. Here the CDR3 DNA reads TGCGCCAGCAGCCTTGCGGCGGGGGAGTACAATGAGCAGTTCTTC. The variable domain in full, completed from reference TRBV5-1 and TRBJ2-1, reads KAGVTQTPRYLIKTRGQQVTLSCSPISGHRSVSWYQQTPGQGLQFLFEYFSETQRNKGNFPGRFSGRQFSNSRSEMNVSTLELGDSALYLCASSLAAGEYNEQFFGPGTRLTVL.

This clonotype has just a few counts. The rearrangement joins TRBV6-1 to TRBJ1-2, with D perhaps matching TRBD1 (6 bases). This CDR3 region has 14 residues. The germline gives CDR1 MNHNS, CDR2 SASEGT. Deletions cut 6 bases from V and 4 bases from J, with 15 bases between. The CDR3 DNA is TGTGCCAGCAGCAAGGGGGGGGTGGGCTATGGCTACACCTTC. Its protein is CASSKGGVGYGYTF.

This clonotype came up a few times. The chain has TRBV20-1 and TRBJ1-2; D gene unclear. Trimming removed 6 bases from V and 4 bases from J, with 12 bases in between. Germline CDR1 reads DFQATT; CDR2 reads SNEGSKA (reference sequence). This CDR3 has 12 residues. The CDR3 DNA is TGCAGTGCCATGGACCGTATCTATGGCTACACCTTC. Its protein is CSAMDRIYGYTF.

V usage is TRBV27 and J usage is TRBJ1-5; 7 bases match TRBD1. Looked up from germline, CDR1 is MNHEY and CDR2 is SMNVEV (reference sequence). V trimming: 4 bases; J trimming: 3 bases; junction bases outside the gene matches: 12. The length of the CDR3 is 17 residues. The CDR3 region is CASSSTPDRANNQPQHF. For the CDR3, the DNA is TGTGCCAGCAGTTCGACCCCCGACAGGGCGAACAATCAGCCCCAGCATTTT.

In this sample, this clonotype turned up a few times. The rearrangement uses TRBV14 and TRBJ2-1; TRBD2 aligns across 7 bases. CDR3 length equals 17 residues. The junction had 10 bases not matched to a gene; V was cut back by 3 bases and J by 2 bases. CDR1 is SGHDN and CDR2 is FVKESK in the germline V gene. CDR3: CASSQGPGLGPYNEQFF. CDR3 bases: TGTGCCAGCAGCCAGGGCCCCGGACTAGGGCCCTACAATGAGCAGTTCTTC.

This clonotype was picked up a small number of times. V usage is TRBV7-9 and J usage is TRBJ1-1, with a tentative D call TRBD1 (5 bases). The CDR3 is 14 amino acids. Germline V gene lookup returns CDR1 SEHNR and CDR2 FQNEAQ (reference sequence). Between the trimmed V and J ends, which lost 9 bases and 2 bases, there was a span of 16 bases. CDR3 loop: CASKLGTPNTEAFF. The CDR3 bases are TGTGCCAGTAAACTAGGGACTCCCAACACTGAAGCTTTCTTT. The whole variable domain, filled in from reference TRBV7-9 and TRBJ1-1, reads DTGVSQNPRHKITKRGQNVTFRCDPISEHNRLYWYRQTLGQGPEFLTYFQNEAQLEKSRLLSDRFSAERPKGSFSTLEIQRTEQGDSAMYLCASKLGTPNTEAFFGQGTRLTVV.

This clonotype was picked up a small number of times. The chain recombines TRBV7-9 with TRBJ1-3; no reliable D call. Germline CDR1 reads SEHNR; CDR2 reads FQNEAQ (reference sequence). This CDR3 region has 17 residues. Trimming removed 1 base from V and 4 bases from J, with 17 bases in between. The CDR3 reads CASSLGLAISSGNTIYF. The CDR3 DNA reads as TGTGCCAGCAGCTTAGGCCTTGCCATAAGTTCAGGAAACACCATATATTTT.

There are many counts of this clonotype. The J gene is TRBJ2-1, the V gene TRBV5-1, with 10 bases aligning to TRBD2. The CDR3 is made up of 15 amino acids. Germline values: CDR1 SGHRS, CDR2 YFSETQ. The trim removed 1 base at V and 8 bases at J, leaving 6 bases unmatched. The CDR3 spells CASSLLSGGADEQFF. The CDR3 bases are TGCGCCAGCAGCTTGTTAAGCGGGGGGGCGGATGAGCAGTTCTTC. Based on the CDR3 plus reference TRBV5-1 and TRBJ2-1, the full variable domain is KAGVTQTPRYLIKTRGQQVTLSCSPISGHRSVSWYQQTPGQGLQFLFEYFSETQRNKGNFPGRFSGRQFSNSRSEMNVSTLELGDSALYLCASSLLSGGADEQFFGPGTRLTVL.

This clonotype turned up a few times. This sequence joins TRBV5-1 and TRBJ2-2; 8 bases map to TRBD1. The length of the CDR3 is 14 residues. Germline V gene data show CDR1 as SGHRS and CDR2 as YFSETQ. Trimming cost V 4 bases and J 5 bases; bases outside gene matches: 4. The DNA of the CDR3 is TGCGCCAGCAGCGTGACAGGGGAAACCGGGGAGCTGTTTTTT. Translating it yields CASSVTGETGELFF.

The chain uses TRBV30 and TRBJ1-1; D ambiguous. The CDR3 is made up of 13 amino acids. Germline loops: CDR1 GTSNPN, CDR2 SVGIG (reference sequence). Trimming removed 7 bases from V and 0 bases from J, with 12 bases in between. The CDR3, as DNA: TGTGCCTTGACTGGGCAATTGAACACTGAAGCTTTCTTT. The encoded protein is CALTGQLNTEAFF.